The present TCR beta chain was sequenced within a study of blood T cell repertoires in COVID-19. TCRdb keeps only in-frame clones here, not all; method: immunoSEQ multiplex PCR. The data show 200,000 to 250,000 clones, about 88% seen once. V was trimmed by 3 bases and J by 10 bases, leaving 22 bases between them. The CDR3 runs to 15 residues. Germline CDR1 and CDR2: SGDLS and YYNGEE. The sample was peripheral blood. The clonotype was recovered from a woman between 40 and 55 years old with acute or convalescent COVID-19. The gene calls are TRBV9 and TRBJ1-1, with D possibly TRBD1 on 5 matching bases. The CDR3 DNA reads as TGTGCCAGCAGCGGAAGTTGGAGGGGAGGGGAGGGAGCTTTCTTT. Protein: CASSGSWRGGEGAFF.